The next 3 T cell receptor beta chains were all read from a single sample in a study of cytomegalovirus exposure and HLA in healthy donors. PCR employed 60 Vbeta and 13 Jbeta primers. Some clones are missing from TCRdb's copy, which holds only in-frame ones; the method was immunoSEQ multiplex PCR. The top ten clones hold 5% to 7% of a sample with about 150,000 clones, 84% of them seen once. The sequenced material came from PBMCs. All receptors come from a man aged 50 or older in good health and CMV-seropositive.

V is TRBV5-6 and J is TRBJ2-1; the match to TRBD2 covers 8 bases. Per germline, CDR1 SGHDT and CDR2 YYEEEE. V lost 2 bases and J lost 8; bases outside the gene matches: 3. The CDR3 has 13 residues. CDR3 nucleotide sequence: TGTGCCAGCAGCTTCCCAGCGGGGGATGAGCAGTTCTTC. Its translation is CASSFPAGDEQFF.

V usage is TRBV19 and J usage is TRBJ1-1; TRBD1 aligns across 7 bases. J lost 0 bases, V lost 4 bases, and 26 bases had no gene match. CDR1 is LNHDA, CDR2 SQIVND, per germline (reference sequence). The CDR3 sequence is 22 residues long. The chain's CDR3 is CASSTSVGSRKQGDSMNTEAFF. CDR3 nucleotide sequence: TGTGCCAGTAGTACTTCCGTGGGGTCCAGGAAGCAGGGGGACTCTATGAACACTGAAGCTTTCTTT.

This chain joins TRBV5-1 and TRBJ2-2, with 15 bases matching TRBD2. This CDR3 contains 18 residues. J was trimmed by 4 bases and V by 3 bases; bases with no gene match: 7. Germline CDR1 SGHRS, CDR2 YFSETQ. The DNA of the CDR3 is TGCGCCAGCAGCTCGGGACTAGCGGGGGGTAAAGGCACCGGGGAGCTGTTTTTT. This encodes CASSSGLAGGKGTGELFF.